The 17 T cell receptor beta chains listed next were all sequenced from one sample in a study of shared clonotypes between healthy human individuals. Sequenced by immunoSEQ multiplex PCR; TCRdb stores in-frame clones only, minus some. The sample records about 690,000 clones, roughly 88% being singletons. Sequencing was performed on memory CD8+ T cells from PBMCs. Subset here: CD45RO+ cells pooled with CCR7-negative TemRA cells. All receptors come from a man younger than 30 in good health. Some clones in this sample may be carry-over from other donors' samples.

The DNA for the CDR3 is TGTGCCAGTAGTCCAGGGCCCAATCAGCCCCAGCATTTT. It encodes CASSPGPNQPQHF. This rearrangement joins TRBV19 to TRBJ1-5, with D possibly being TRBD1 (5 bases). This CDR3 is 13 amino acids long. The germline V gene encodes CDR1 LNHDA and CDR2 SQIVND (reference sequence). The V end was cut by 5 bases, the J end by 3 bases, with 8 bases between.

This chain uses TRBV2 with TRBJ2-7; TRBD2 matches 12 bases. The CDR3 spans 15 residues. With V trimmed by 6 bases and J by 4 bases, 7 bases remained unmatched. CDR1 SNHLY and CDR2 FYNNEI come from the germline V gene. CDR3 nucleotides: TGTGCCAGCAGAGAACTAGCGGGAGGTCTGTACGAGCAGTACTTC. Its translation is CASRELAGGLYEQYF.

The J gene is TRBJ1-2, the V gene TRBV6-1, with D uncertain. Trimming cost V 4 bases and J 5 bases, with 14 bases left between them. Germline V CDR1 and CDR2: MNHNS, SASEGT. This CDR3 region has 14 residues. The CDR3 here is CASSGPGRGYGYTF. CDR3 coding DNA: TGTGCCAGCAGTGGGCCGGGAAGAGGGTATGGCTACACCTTC.

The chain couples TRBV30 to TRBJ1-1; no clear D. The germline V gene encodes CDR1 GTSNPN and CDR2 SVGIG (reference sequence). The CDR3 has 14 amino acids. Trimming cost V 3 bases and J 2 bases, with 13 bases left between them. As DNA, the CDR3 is TGTGCCTGGAGGGGATGGGATTTTAACACTGAAGCTTTCTTT. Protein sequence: CAWRGWDFNTEAFF.

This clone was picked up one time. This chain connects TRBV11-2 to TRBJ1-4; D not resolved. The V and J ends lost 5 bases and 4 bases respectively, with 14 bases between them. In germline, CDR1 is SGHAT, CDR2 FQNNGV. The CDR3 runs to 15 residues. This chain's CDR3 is CASSPLRGVNEKLFF. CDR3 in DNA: TGTGCCAGCAGCCCTCTTCGGGGTGTTAATGAAAAACTGTTTTTT.

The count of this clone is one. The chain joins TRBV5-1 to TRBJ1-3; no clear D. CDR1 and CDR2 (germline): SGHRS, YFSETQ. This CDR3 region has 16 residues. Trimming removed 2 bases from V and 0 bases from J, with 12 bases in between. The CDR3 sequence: CASSLSGRNSGNTIYF. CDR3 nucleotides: TGCGCCAGCAGCTTATCCGGAAGAAACTCTGGAAACACCATATATTTT.

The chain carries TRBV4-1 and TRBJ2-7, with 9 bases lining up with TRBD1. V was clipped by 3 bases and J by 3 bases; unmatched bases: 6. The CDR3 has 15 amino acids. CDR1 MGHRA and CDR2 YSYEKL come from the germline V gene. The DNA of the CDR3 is TGCGCCAGCAGCCAGGGGGACAGGGTAAGCTACGAGCAGTACTTC. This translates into CASSQGDRVSYEQYF.

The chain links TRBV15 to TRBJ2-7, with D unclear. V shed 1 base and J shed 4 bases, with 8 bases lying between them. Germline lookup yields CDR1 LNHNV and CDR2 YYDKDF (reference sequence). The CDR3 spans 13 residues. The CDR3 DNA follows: TGTGCCACCAGCAGAGCCAACAGTTACGAGCAGTACTTC. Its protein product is CATSRANSYEQYF.

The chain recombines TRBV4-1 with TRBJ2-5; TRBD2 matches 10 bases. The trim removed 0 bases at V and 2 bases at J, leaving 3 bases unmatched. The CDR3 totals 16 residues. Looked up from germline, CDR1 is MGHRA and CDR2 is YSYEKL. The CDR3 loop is CASSQERTSGQETQYF. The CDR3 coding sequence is TGCGCCAGCAGCCAAGAAAGGACTAGCGGACAAGAGACCCAGTACTTC.

The CDR3, as DNA: TGTGCCAGCAGTCCAATCCAGTCCTACGAGCAGTACTTC. Amino acid sequence: CASSPIQSYEQYF. The chain combines TRBV28 with TRBJ2-7; no clear D. The CDR3 has 13 amino acids. V lost 5 bases and J 1 base, leaving 9 bases between the germline ends. CDR1 is MDHEN and CDR2 is SYDVKM in the germline V gene. Variable domain in full (rest from reference TRBV28 and TRBJ2-7): DVKVTQSSRYLVKRTGEKVFLECVQDMDHENMFWYRQDPGLGLRLIYFSYDVKMKEKGDIPEGYSVSREKKERFSLILESASTNQTSMYLCASSPIQSYEQYFGPGTRLTVT.

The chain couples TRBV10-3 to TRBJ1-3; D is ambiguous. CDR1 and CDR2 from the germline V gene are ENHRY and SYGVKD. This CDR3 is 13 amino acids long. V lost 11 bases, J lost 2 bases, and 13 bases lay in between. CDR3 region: CAAEEGTGNTIYF. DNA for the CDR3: TGTGCCGCCGAGGAGGGAACTGGAAACACCATATATTTT.

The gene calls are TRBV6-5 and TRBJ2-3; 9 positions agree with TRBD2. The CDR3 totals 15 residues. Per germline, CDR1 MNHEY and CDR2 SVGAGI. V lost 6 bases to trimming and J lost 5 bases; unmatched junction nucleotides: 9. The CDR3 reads CASSRREGRKDTQYF. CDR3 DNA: TGTGCCAGCAGCCGGCGGGAGGGGCGAAAAGATACGCAGTATTTT.

CDR3 sequence: CASSSTGIQYNEQFF. The CDR3 DNA reads as TGTGCCAGCAGCTCGACCGGGATCCAATACAATGAGCAGTTCTTC. The genes are TRBV11-3 and TRBJ2-1, with a weak D call TRBD2 (5 bases). The germline V gene has CDR1 SGHNT and CDR2 YENEEA. The CDR3 sequence is 15 residues long. Trimming took 4 bases from V and 4 from J, leaving 14 bases between them.

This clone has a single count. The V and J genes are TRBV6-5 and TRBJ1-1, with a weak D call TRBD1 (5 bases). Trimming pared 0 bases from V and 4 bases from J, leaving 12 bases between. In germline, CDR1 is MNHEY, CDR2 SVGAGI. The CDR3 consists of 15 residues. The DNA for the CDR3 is TGTGCCAGCAGTTACTCGAACAGGCAGGCCACTGAAGCTTTCTTT. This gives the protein CASSYSNRQATEAFF.

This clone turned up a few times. The CDR3 region is CASSSGGQVHSYEQYF. The DNA of the CDR3 is TGTGCCAGCAGTTCGGGCGGACAGGTCCACTCCTACGAGCAGTACTTC. The rearrangement links TRBV7-9 to TRBJ2-7, with TRBD1 matching 7 bases. Germline trimming cut 6 bases from V and 0 bases from J; bases unmatched to any gene: 11. CDR1 is SEHNR and CDR2 is FQNEAQ in the germline V gene (reference sequence). The CDR3 totals 16 residues.

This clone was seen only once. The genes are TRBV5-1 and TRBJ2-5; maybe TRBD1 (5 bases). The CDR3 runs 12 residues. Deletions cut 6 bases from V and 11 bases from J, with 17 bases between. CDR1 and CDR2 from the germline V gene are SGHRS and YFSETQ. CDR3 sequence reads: CASTLSGAEQYF. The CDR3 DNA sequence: TGCGCCAGCACCCTCTCTGGGGCGGAGCAGTACTTC.

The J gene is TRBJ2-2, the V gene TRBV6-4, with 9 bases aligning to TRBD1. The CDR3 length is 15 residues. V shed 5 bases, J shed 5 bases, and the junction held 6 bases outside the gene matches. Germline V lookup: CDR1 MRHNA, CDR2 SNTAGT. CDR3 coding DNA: TGTGCCAGCAGTCCCGGGACAGGGAGAACCGGGGAGCTGTTTTTT. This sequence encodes CASSPGTGRTGELFF.